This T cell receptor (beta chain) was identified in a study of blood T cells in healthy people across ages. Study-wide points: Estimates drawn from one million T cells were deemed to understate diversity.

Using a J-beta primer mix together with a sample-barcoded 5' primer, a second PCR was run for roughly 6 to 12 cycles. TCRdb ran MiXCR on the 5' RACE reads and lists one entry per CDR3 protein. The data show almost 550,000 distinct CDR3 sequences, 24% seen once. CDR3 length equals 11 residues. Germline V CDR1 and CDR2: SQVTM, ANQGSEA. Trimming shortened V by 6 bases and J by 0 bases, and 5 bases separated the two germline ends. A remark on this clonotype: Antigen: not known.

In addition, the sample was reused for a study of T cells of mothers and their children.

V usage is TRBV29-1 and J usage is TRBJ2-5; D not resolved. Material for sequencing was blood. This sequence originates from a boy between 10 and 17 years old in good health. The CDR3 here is CSVVYQETQYF. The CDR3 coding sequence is TGCAGCGTAGTGTACCAAGAGACCCAGTACTTC. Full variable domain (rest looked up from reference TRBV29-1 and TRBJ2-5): SAVISQKPSRDICQRGTSLTIQCQVDSQVTMMFWYRQQPGQSLTLIATANQGSEATYESGFVIDKFPISRPNLTFSTLTVSNMSPEDSSIYLCSVVYQETQYFGPGTRLLVL.